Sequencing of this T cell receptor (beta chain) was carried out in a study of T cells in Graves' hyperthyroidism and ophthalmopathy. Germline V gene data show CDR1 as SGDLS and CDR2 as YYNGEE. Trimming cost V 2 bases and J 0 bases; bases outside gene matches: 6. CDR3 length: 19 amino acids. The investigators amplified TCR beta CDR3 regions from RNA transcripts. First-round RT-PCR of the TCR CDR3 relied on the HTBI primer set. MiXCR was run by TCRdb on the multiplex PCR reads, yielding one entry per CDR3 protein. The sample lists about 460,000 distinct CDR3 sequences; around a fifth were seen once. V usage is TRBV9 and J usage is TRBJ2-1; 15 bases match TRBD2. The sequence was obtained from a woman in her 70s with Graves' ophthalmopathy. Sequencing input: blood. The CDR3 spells CASSVGLAGGPSSYNEQFF. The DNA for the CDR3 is TGTGCCAGCAGCGTGGGACTAGCGGGAGGTCCTAGCTCCTACAATGAGCAGTTCTTC.